This T cell receptor (beta chain) comes out of a study of T-cell memory formation after mild COVID-19. Study-level results: Contracting clones, day 15 to 85, had balanced CD4/CD8, and later expanders favored CD4+. Pre-infection memory contained some responding clones, which suggested that cross-reactive memory had joined.

Of note for this clonotype: Its antigen remains unidentified.

cDNA libraries for TCR alpha and TCR beta, carrying sample barcodes and UMIs, came from 5'RACE with constant-segment primers. TCRdb re-derived calls from the 5' RACE reads in MiXCR, one entry per CDR3 protein. The sample has 200,000 to 250,000 distinct CDR3 sequences; under 30% are singletons. The germline V and J ends were trimmed by 4 bases and 4 bases, with 13 bases remaining between them. CDR1 is DFQATT, CDR2 SNEGSKA, per germline (reference sequence). This CDR3 is built from 13 residues. This chain connects TRBV20-1 to TRBJ1-2, with TRBD1 as a possible D gene (5 bases). The specimen sequenced was PBMCs or a T cell subset sorted from them (not recorded which). The receptor comes from an adult woman who had mild COVID-19 (a few samples of this study predate the infection). Cell type and time point are not known. Here the CDR3 DNA reads TGCAGTGCTAATTTACGGGGCACCTATGGCTACACCTTC. This sequence encodes CSANLRGTYGYTF.